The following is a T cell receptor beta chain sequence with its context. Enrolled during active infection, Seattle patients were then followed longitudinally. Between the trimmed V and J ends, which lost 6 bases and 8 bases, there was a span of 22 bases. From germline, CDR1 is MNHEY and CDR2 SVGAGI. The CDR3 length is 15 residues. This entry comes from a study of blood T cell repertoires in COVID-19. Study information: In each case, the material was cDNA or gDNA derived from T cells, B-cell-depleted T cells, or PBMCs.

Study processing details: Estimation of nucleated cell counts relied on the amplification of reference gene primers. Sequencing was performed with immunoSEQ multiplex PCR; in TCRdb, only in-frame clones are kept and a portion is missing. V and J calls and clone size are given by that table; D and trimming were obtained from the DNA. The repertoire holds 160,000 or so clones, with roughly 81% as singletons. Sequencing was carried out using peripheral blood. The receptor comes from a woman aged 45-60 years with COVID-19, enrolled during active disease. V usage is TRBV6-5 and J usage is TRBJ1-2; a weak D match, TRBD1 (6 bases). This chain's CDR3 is CASSLSGGQRRGYTF. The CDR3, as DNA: TGTGCCAGCAGCCTGTCGGGGGGGCAGAGGCGCGGCTACACCTTC.